This TCR beta chain was recorded in a study of blood T cell repertoires in COVID-19. In the original workflow: Reference gene primer amplification gave estimated nucleated cell counts. The repertoire was sequenced with immunoSEQ multiplex PCR; TCRdb's copy has only in-frame clones and lacks some. That table is the source of V, J and clone size, and D and trimming were worked out from the DNA. Counted here are 250,000 to 350,000 clones, around 89% occurring once; the ten biggest clones make up approximately 0.84%. Specimen: peripheral blood. This sequence originates from a man aged 25 to 40 with acute or convalescent COVID-19.

The CDR3 is CASSPGQGAYEQFF. The CDR3 region has the DNA TGCGCCAGCAGCCCGGGACAGGGGGCTTATGAGCAGTTCTTC. The chain employs TRBV5-1 and TRBJ2-1; 12 nucleotides match TRBD1. V shed 4 bases and J 8 bases; nucleotides not matched to a gene: 4. This CDR3 region has 14 residues. Germline-derived CDR1 and CDR2 are SGHRS and YFSETQ.